This entry describes one T cell receptor (beta chain). Its antigen is as yet unknown. J was trimmed by 4 bases and V by 4 bases; bases with no gene match: 10. This CDR3 is 16 amino acids long. CDR1 is MGHRA, CDR2 YSYEKL, per germline. This specimen comes from a study of cytomegalovirus exposure and HLA in healthy donors. Study-wide background: Previous work identified roughly 120 million unique TCR beta sequences from around 200 million T cells. Points from the study as a whole: Association of a missense DCLRE1C variant with TCR beta V- and J-gene trimming was reported in a later analysis. A later analysis showed HLA-associated TCR beta chains outstripping equally common others in clonal expansion. Associated with cytomegalovirus, according to the listing, were 150 to 200 TCR beta chains.

PCR involved 60 Vbeta and 13 Jbeta primers. Libraries were prepared by immunoSEQ multiplex PCR; TCRdb keeps only in-frame clonotypes and omits some of them. Of over 150,000 clones in the sample, about two thirds were seen once. The sequencing input was PBMCs. V gene TRBV4-1 combines with J gene TRBJ2-3, with TRBD2 matching 8 bases. The source of this sequence is a woman aged 25 to 39 in good health and CMV-seronegative. CDR3 region: CASSPVRSGKADTQYF. The CDR3 nucleotides read TGCGCCAGCAGCCCAGTTCGTAGCGGGAAGGCAGATACGCAGTATTTT.